A selection of T cell receptor beta chains follows, all from one sample in a study of blood T cell repertoires in COVID-19. Sequenced by immunoSEQ multiplex PCR; TCRdb stores in-frame clones only, minus some. The sample lists under 350,000 clones; 80% to 90% were seen once. Material: peripheral blood. All receptors come from a man aged 40-49 years with acute or convalescent COVID-19. Both conserved end residues are part of each CDR3. The D gene is left open where the match is weak. Clone size appears in some rows only: once, few, many, or a class for an expanded clone.

v_call,clone_size,j_call,d_call,cdr3_aa,cdr3_nt
TRBV5-1,.,TRBJ1-6,TRBD1,CASRSGQEAPLHF,TGCGCCAGCAGAAGCGGACAGGAGGCACCCCTCCACTTT
TRBV6-6,.,TRBJ2-7,.,CASSYREEQYF,TGTGCCAGCAGTTACCGTGAGGAGCAGTACTTC
TRBV10-3,.,TRBJ2-3,.,CAISGGTGTQYF,TGTGCCATCAGTGGGGGCACGGGTACGCAGTATTTT
TRBV5-1,.,TRBJ1-1,.,CASSLGEVNTEAFF,TGCGCCAGCAGCTTGGGAGAAGTGAACACTGAAGCTTTCTTT
TRBV5-4,.,TRBJ2-2,.,CASSWEQGVGELFF,TGTGCCAGCAGCTGGGAACAGGGCGTCGGGGAGCTGTTTTTT
TRBV2,.,TRBJ1-5,TRBD1,CASSEGTGINQPQHF,TGTGCCAGCAGTGAAGGGACAGGGATCAATCAGCCCCAGCATTTT
TRBV5-6,.,TRBJ2-7,.,CASSLNLRSEQYF,TGTGCCAGCAGCTTGAATCTCCGGTCCGAGCAGTACTTC
TRBV2,.,TRBJ1-1,TRBD1,CASGRQGMNTEAFF,TGTGCCAGCGGCAGACAGGGTATGAACACTGAAGCTTTCTTT
TRBV19,.,TRBJ1-5,.,CASSIGGGPYQPQHF,TGTGCCAGTAGTATAGGTGGCGGGCCTTATCAGCCCCAGCATTTT
TRBV29-1,.,TRBJ1-2,.,CSGQFRDYGYTF,TGCAGCGGTCAATTTAGAGACTATGGCTACACCTTC
TRBV4-2,.,TRBJ1-3,.,CASSQEGASGNTIYF,TGTGCCAGCAGCCAAGAAGGGGCTTCAGGAAACACCATATATTTT
TRBV19,.,TRBJ2-6,.,CASGQTRPSGANVLTF,TGTGCCAGTGGACAGACCAGACCCTCTGGGGCCAACGTCCTGACTTTC
TRBV19,.,TRBJ1-5,.,CASSMGGYNQPQHF,TGTGCCAGTAGTATGGGAGGCTACAATCAGCCCCAGCATTTT
TRBV7-9,.,TRBJ1-1,TRBD1,CASSATGAGNTEAFF,TGTGCCAGCAGCGCGACAGGGGCTGGAAACACTGAAGCTTTCTTT
TRBV7-2,.,TRBJ1-4,.,CASSPRDTGGKLFF,TGTGCCAGCAGCCCTAGGGATACCGGGGGAAAACTGTTTTTT
TRBV11-2,.,TRBJ1-3,.,CASSLEGLSGNTIYF,TGTGCCAGCAGCTTAGAGGGCCTATCTGGAAACACCATATATTTT
TRBV18,few,TRBJ1-5,.,CASSPPQGNQPQHF,TGTGCCAGCTCACCACCCCAGGGCAATCAGCCCCAGCATTTT
TRBV14,once,TRBJ1-2,.,CASSQNTGYGYTF,TGTGCCAGCAGCCAGAATACAGGGTATGGCTACACCTTC
TRBV10-3,.,TRBJ2-3,.,CAISAERREDTQYF,TGTGCCATCAGTGCGGAAAGGAGAGAGGATACGCAGTATTTT
TRBV7-2,.,TRBJ2-1,TRBD2,CASSLYGLAGGPNEQFF,TGTGCCAGCAGCTTATACGGACTAGCGGGGGGGCCGAATGAGCAGTTCTTC
TRBV12-3/TRBV12-4,.,TRBJ2-7,.,CASSTQGKDEQYF,TGTGCCAGCAGTACGCAGGGGAAGGACGAGCAGTACTTC
TRBV6-1,.,TRBJ2-1,.,CASSEMGAALTSNEQFF,TGTGCCAGCAGTGAAATGGGGGCTGCCCTGACGTCCAATGAGCAGTTCTTC
TRBV2,.,TRBJ1-3,.,CASSYQGSGNTIYF,TGTGCCAGCAGCTACCAGGGATCTGGAAACACCATATATTTT